This TCR beta chain appears in the sequencing data of a study of blood T cell repertoires in COVID-19. Repertoires were generated with immunoSEQ multiplex PCR, while TCRdb's copy carries only in-frame clones and drops some. The top ten clones hold 3.5% to 5.5% of a sample with about 98,000 clones, about 85% of them seen once. CDR1 is SGDLS and CDR2 is YYNGEE in the germline V gene. The CDR3 is 13 residues long. Trimming removed 4 bases at V and 5 bases at J, with 9 bases between. Sequenced: peripheral blood. The chain links TRBV9 to TRBJ2-2; TRBD1 is a possible D gene (6 bases). The TCR originated in a man aged 65 to 79 with acute or convalescent COVID-19. CDR3 region: CASSYRETGELFF. The DNA of the CDR3 is TGTGCCAGCAGCTACAGGGAGACCGGGGAGCTGTTTTTT.